This T cell receptor beta chain is drawn from a study of PD-L1 blockade in urothelial cancer. Overall study context: About 85% of the roughly 30 patients comprised males who had bladder-origin urothelial cancer. Analysis of the blood was performed 3 weeks (second dose) and 6 weeks after treatment start.

This CDR3 is built from 15 residues. CDR1 is SGHTA and CDR2 is FQGTGA in the germline V gene. V dropped 1 base and J dropped 4 bases, with 11 bases sitting between them. Findings and caveats of the study: Patients who had durable benefit saw their tumor-associated blood clones expand more at 3 weeks.

Described time point: pretreatment peripheral blood. As for this clone: As yet, its antigen is unknown.

The assay was immunoSEQ multiplex PCR, and TCRdb's table has in-frame clones only and misses some. The table includes roughly 91,000 clones, approximately 81% detected once. The genes are TRBV7-3 and TRBJ2-1; D perhaps matches TRBD2 (6 bases). This sequence was found in a man aged 55 to 70 with urothelial cancer. The sample here was PBMCs, taken around atezolizumab (anti-PD-L1) treatment. CDR3 in DNA: TGTGCCAGCAGCTTAAAGGGGACTTCTTACAATGAGCAGTTCTTC. Its translation is CASSLKGTSYNEQFF.